Below, one TCR beta chain is given with its context. Antigen specificity is unknown. This specimen belongs to a study of CD8 T cells in ankylosing spondylitis. TCRdb re-analysed the 5' RACE reads in MiXCR, keeping a single row per CDR3 protein. The sample includes 330,000 or so distinct CDR3 sequences, 7% to 9% of them seen just once. V lost 3 bases and J 6 bases, leaving 18 bases between the germline ends. The germline gives CDR1 MDHEN, CDR2 SYDVKM. The CDR3 consists of 15 residues. The study's findings and limits: A motif in TCR beta, a set of 8 or 9 highly homologous variants, appeared characteristic of ankylosing spondylitis blood.

The receptor was isolated from a male donor with ankylosing spondylitis. The J gene is TRBJ2-7, the V gene TRBV28, with D uncertain. Sequencing used blood, either unsorted or a sorted T cell fraction (not recorded which). The CDR3, as DNA: TGTGCCAGCAGTTTGCGAGCTCTAGATGCTCCCGAGCAGTACTTC. Its protein is CASSLRALDAPEQYF.